The rows below give T cell receptor beta chains drawn from one sample of a study of blood T cell repertoires in COVID-19. Profiled with immunoSEQ multiplex PCR; TCRdb holds only in-frame clones, not every one. The sample holds a few hundred thousand clones; around 85% are singletons and the top ten take 18%. The specimen sequenced was PBMCs or T cells enriched from blood (not recorded which). Receptors originate from a man in his forties who had recovered from COVID-19. The conserved cysteine and the conserved F or W are not part of the CDR3 here. Fields, in order: V gene, clone size, J gene, CDR3 protein. Expanded clones are given a class, and other clones once, few, many or no size at all.

TRBV7-2	.	TRBJ2-1	ASRERGGEVYEQF
TRBV4-2	.	TRBJ2-7	ASSPASGSLDEQY
TRBV5-1	once	TRBJ2-3	ASSGTIALTDTQY
TRBV11-2	.	TRBJ1-1	ASSKTTGVNTEAF
TRBV2	.	TRBJ2-1	ASCRDRGGNEQF
TRBV10-1	.	TRBJ2-2	ASSESRTGDTGELF
TRBV7-9	.	TRBJ1-3	ASSLTVTSGNTIY
TRBV27	.	TRBJ1-1	ASSLQGAHTEAF
TRBV5-4	.	TRBJ2-5	ASSLDSQETQY
TRBV5-1	.	TRBJ2-7	ASSLVGGGRAHEQY
TRBV6-2/TRBV6-3	.	TRBJ1-6	ASSSPGSPLH
TRBV28	few	TRBJ1-2	ASSFEDRGLYGYT
TRBV6-5	.	TRBJ1-5	ASTPSGGIYQPQH
TRBV18	once	TRBJ1-1	ASSPDRANTEAF
TRBV11-2	.	TRBJ2-7	ASSFRAGNYEQY
TRBV28	.	TRBJ1-2	ASSLGTGDGYT
TRBV3-1/TRBV3-2	few	TRBJ1-1	ASSPGTAVEAF
TRBV18	.	TRBJ2-1	ASSPGTGTASYNEQF
TRBV5-3	once	TRBJ2-1	ARSLGGPQRYNEQF
TRBV5-4	.	TRBJ1-2	ASSPKTGNGYT
TRBV28	.	TRBJ1-4	ASRPGGANEKLF
TRBV5-1	.	TRBJ2-1	ASSPVAGANNEQF
TRBV10-3	.	TRBJ1-2	AINPTGSYGYT
TRBV6-6	.	TRBJ2-1	ASRDRAGGPYNEQF
TRBV11-2	.	TRBJ2-7	ASSLGQASYEQY
TRBV24-1	.	TRBJ2-1	ATSDSGRTDIEQF
TRBV2	once	TRBJ2-7	ASRKGGTYEQY
TRBV3-1/TRBV3-2	.	TRBJ1-5	ASSAGLQPQH
TRBV19	.	TRBJ2-7	ASSSGRLYEQY
TRBV4-1	.	TRBJ2-1	ASSHGSGNNEQF
TRBV29-1	once	TRBJ2-4	STRTGENIQY
TRBV10-2	.	TRBJ1-5	ASSLGHSNQPQH
TRBV4-1	.	TRBJ2-7	ASSRRSGIRSYEQY
TRBV9	.	TRBJ1-2	ASSPGQGDYGYT
TRBV6-1	.	TRBJ2-7	ASSENLGQSYEQY
TRBV10-3	.	TRBJ2-2	AISRGGGANTGELF